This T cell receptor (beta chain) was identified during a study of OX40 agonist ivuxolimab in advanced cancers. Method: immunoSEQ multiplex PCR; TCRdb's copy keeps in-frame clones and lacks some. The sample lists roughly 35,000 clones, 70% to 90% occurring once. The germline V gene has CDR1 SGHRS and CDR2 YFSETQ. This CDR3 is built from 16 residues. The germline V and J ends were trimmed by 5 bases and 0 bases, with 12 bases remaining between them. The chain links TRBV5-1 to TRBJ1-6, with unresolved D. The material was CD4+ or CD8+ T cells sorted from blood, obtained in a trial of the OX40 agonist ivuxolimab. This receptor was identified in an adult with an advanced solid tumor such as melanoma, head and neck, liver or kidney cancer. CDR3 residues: CASSSNAGSYNSPLHF. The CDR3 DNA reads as TGCGCCAGCAGTTCTAATGCGGGCTCCTATAATTCACCCCTCCACTTT. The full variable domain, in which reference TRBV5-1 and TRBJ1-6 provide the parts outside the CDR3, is KAGVTQTPRYLIKTRGQQVTLSCSPISGHRSVSWYQQTPGQGLQFLFEYFSETQRNKGNFPGRFSGRQFSNSRSEMNVSTLELGDSALYLCASSSNAGSYNSPLHFGNGTRLTVT.